A single sample is the source of the 25 T cell receptor beta chains below, sequenced in a study of monozygotic twins with inflammatory bowel disease. TCRdb re-called the 5' RACE reads and gives one entry per CDR3 protein, without DNA. This table holds more than 300,000 distinct CDR3 sequences. Sequenced material: blood. All receptors derive from a human donor with ulcerative colitis or Crohn's disease, or a healthy co-twin of an affected twin (not recorded which).

The gene calls are TRBV25-1 and TRBJ2-2; the D gene TCRdb calls, TRBD2, cannot be checked with no DNA. The CDR3 is 15 amino acids. The germline V gene encodes CDR1 MGHDK and CDR2 SYGVNS. CDR3: CASSDVSGGPGELFF.

The chain recombines TRBV19 with TRBJ2-1; TCRdb gives TRBD2 as the D gene, but with no DNA this cannot be confirmed. CDR3 length: 15 amino acids. Per the germline V gene, CDR1 is LNHDA and CDR2 is SQIVND (reference sequence). The CDR3 loop is CASSIGTSGVDEQFF.

The chain joins TRBV7-9 to TRBJ1-5; TCRdb indicates TRBD1, and absent DNA this call remains unverified. Germline CDR1 reads SEHNR; CDR2 reads FQNEAQ (reference sequence). The CDR3 length is 14 residues. CDR3 sequence: CASSLGTESQPQHF.

The gene calls are TRBV7-3 and TRBJ2-1. This CDR3 is 13 amino acids long. Germline CDR1 is SGHTA and CDR2 is FQGTGA. CDR3 in amino acids: CASSLMDGYEQFF.

J is TRBJ1-6 and V is TRBV12-3 or TRBV12-4; TCRdb indicates TRBD1, and absent DNA this call remains unverified. This CDR3 region has 15 residues. CDR3 sequence reads: CASSNRDTYNSPLHF.

The chain joins TRBV5-4 to TRBJ1-1; TCRdb proposes TRBD1, but this gene call is untestable without DNA. Germline loops: CDR1 SGHNT, CDR2 YYREEE (reference sequence). The CDR3 has 15 amino acids. CDR3 protein: CASSSQGGVDTEAFF.

CDR3 sequence reads: CSAGVVGGTDTQYF. This rearrangement joins TRBV20-1 to TRBJ2-3; the D gene TCRdb calls, TRBD2, cannot be checked with no DNA. The CDR3 sequence is 14 residues long. Germline V gives CDR1 DFQATT, CDR2 SNEGSKA (reference sequence).

V is TRBV20-1 and J is TRBJ2-6. The CDR3 is 14 amino acids. The V gene's germline CDR1 is DFQATT and CDR2 SNEGSKA (reference sequence). The CDR3 protein is CSARDGSGANVLTF.

This rearrangement joins TRBV20-1 to TRBJ1-3. The CDR3 has 12 amino acids. Germline lookup yields CDR1 DFQATT and CDR2 SNEGSKA (reference sequence). CDR3: CSALPAVNTIYF.

The chain employs TRBV18 and TRBJ2-2; TCRdb reports TRBD1, a call that lacks DNA to check it against. The CDR3 contains 15 residues. Germline V gives CDR1 KGHSH, CDR2 LQKENI. The CDR3 loop reads CASSPLDGGTGELFF.

The CDR3 loop reads CASSRDSLMTGELFF. V is TRBV5-1 and J is TRBJ2-2; TCRdb picks TRBD2, but there is no DNA to check that call. The CDR3 is 15 amino acids. From germline, CDR1 is SGHRS and CDR2 YFSETQ.

The V call is TRBV5-5, the J call TRBJ2-5; TCRdb outputs TRBD1, but without DNA this stays unchecked. CDR3 size: 15 residues. The germline CDR1 and CDR2 sequences are SGHKS and YYEKEE (reference sequence). This CDR3 reads CASSLRTGVAETQYF.

The V and J genes are TRBV5-1 and TRBJ2-5; checking the TCRdb D call of TRBD1 is not possible without DNA. Per the germline V gene, CDR1 is SGHRS and CDR2 is YFSETQ. The CDR3 is 16 residues long. CDR3 loop: CASSLSVRVVSETQYF.

The V and J genes are TRBV20-1 and TRBJ1-4; the D gene TCRdb calls, TRBD1, cannot be checked with no DNA. Germline CDR1 reads DFQATT; CDR2 reads SNEGSKA (reference sequence). The CDR3 sequence is 17 residues long. The CDR3 loop reads CSAPPRDRGSLNEKLFF.

The chain employs TRBV12-3 or TRBV12-4 and TRBJ1-2. The CDR3 has 15 amino acids. This CDR3 reads CASSPTGGRKYGYTF.

The J gene is TRBJ2-1, the V gene TRBV20-1; as DNA is missing, the TRBD2 call by TCRdb cannot be tested. Germline values: CDR1 DFQATT, CDR2 SNEGSKA (reference sequence). The CDR3 has 16 amino acids. The CDR3 spells CSGEGGGPSSYNEQFF.

The chain carries TRBV29-1 and TRBJ2-4; TCRdb names TRBD1, which stays unverified in the absence of DNA. The CDR3 sequence is 15 residues long. In germline, CDR1 is SQVTM, CDR2 ANQGSEA. CDR3 in amino acids: CSVIGQFLAKNIQYF.

This chain joins TRBV9 and TRBJ2-1; the D call of TRBD1 rests on TCRdb alone, since no DNA is present to check it. This CDR3 comprises 19 residues. The germline CDR1 and CDR2 sequences are SGDLS and YYNGEE. CDR3 sequence reads: CASSVRELDPQSSYNEQFF.

This chain connects TRBV5-1 to TRBJ2-7; the TRBD1 assignment by TCRdb is unverifiable without DNA. CDR1 and CDR2 (germline): SGHRS, YFSETQ. The CDR3 covers 16 residues. CDR3 sequence: CASSLEGTGDAYEQYF.

The chain is built from TRBV4-2 and TRBJ1-1; TCRdb calls TRBD1, which cannot be checked without DNA. The germline gives CDR1 LGHNA, CDR2 YNFKEQ. This CDR3 contains 16 residues. CDR3 loop: CASSQGLGQPNTEAFF.

The chain has TRBV7-9 and TRBJ2-1. The germline V gene has CDR1 SEHNR and CDR2 FQNEAQ (reference sequence). This CDR3 is 12 amino acids long. The CDR3 loop is CASSPPANEQFF.

This chain links TRBV3-1 with TRBJ1-2; the D call from TCRdb, TRBD1, cannot be confirmed without DNA. This CDR3 has 13 amino acids. Germline assignment: CDR1 LGHDT and CDR2 YNNKEL (reference sequence). CDR3 protein: CASSRIDRESYTF.

The V and J genes are TRBV20-1 and TRBJ2-7; TCRdb proposes TRBD1, but this gene call is untestable without DNA. CDR1 is DFQATT, CDR2 SNEGSKA, per germline (reference sequence). This CDR3 has 14 residues. CDR3 residues: CSASWSSRPYEQYF.

This chain links TRBV4-1 with TRBJ1-1; the TCRdb call, TRBD1, lacks DNA for checking. This CDR3 contains 15 residues. Germline V gene lookup returns CDR1 MGHRA and CDR2 YSYEKL. The CDR3 protein is CASSQRQQGESEAFF.

The rearrangement uses TRBV7-2 and TRBJ2-3; TCRdb reports TRBD1, a call that lacks DNA to check it against. Looked up from germline, CDR1 is SGHTA and CDR2 is FQGNSA. The length of the CDR3 is 16 residues. The CDR3 sequence is CASSFAGRGPTDTQYF.